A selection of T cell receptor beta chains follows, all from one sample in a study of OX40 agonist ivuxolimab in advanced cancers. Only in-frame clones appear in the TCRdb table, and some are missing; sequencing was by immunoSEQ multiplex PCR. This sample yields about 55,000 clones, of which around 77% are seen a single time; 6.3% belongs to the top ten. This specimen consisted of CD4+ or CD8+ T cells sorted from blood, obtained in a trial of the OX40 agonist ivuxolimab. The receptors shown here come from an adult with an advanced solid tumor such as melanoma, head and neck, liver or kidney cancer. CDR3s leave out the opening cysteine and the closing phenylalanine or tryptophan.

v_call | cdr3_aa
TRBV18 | ASSPPLAGGQDTQY
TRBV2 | ASSEALRRADTQY
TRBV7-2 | ASSLARGQSHGYT
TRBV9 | ASSRSTGTSDTQY
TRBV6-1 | ASSEGRQLAKNIQY
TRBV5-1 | ASSRSFGQNEKLF
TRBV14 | ASSTRGRSGANVLT
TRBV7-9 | ASSLTGYEQY
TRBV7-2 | ASSPAAGAPHEQF
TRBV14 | ASSQRSGTGGYEQY
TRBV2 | ASSQLRIDNEQF
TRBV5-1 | ASSWGGSGNTGELF